The 27 T cell receptor beta chains in this list originate from one sample, sequenced in a study of cytomegalovirus exposure and HLA in healthy donors. TCRdb's copy holds only in-frame clones and misses some; the assay was immunoSEQ multiplex PCR. The sample holds about 130,000 clones, 82% seen once. Sequencing used PBMCs. The origin of the receptors is a young man in good health and CMV-seropositive.

The genes are TRBV6-1 and TRBJ2-4; 7 bases are a match to TRBD2. Losses at the gene ends were 4 bases for V and 3 bases for J; bases not matched to a gene: 0. Germline V lookup: CDR1 MNHNS, CDR2 SASEGT. The CDR3 runs 13 residues. CDR3 bases: TGTGCCAGCAGTGCTAGCGGCAAAAACATTCAGTACTTC. This sequence encodes CASSASGKNIQYF.

This sequence joins TRBV2 and TRBJ1-4; D possibly corresponds to TRBD1 (5 bases). Germline lookup yields CDR1 SNHLY and CDR2 FYNNEI. The CDR3 contains 15 residues. Trimming stripped 2 bases from V and 2 bases from J, with 9 bases between. The CDR3 DNA is TGTGCCAGCAGTGAACAGGGTACCACTAATGAAAAACTGTTTTTT. It codes for CASSEQGTTNEKLFF.

This clone has a single count. The chain joins TRBV9 to TRBJ1-2; 7 positions agree with TRBD1. The CDR3 is 14 residues long. Germline CDR1 and CDR2: SGDLS and YYNGEE. J lost 2 bases, V lost 2 bases, and 3 bases had no gene match. The CDR3 coding sequence is TGTGCCAGCAGCGTGGGGGACAGCAACTATGGCTACACCTTC. Translating it yields CASSVGDSNYGYTF.

The V gene is TRBV7-2, the J gene TRBJ2-5, with 15 bases identical to TRBD2. V dropped 5 bases and J dropped 1; count of bases not matched to a gene: 11. Germline CDR1 is SGHTA and CDR2 is FQGNSA. CDR3 size: 19 residues. The CDR3 loop reads CASSQVGTSGRTGQETQYF. The CDR3 DNA reads TGTGCCAGCAGCCAAGTCGGGACTAGCGGGAGGACGGGCCAAGAGACCCAGTACTTC. The whole variable domain, filled in from reference TRBV7-2 and TRBJ2-5, reads GAGVSQSPSNKVTEKGKDVELRCDPISGHTALYWYRQSLGQGLEFLIYFQGNSAPDKSGLPSDRFSAERTGGSVSTLTIQRTQQEDSAVYLCASSQVGTSGRTGQETQYFGPGTRLLVL.

The chain is built from TRBV7-2 and TRBJ2-6, with D perhaps matching TRBD2 (5 bases). This CDR3 spans 15 amino acids. Trimming left V 1 base short and J 1 base short, with 5 bases between. CDR1 is SGHTA and CDR2 is FQGNSA in the germline V gene. In DNA form, the CDR3 reads TGTGCCAGCAGCTTAGGGACTTCTGGGGCCAACGTCCTGACTTTC. Translated, it gives CASSLGTSGANVLTF.

The J gene is TRBJ2-6, the V gene TRBV27; D gene ambiguous. V was trimmed by 8 bases and J by 2 bases, leaving 19 bases between them. The germline V gene has CDR1 MNHEY and CDR2 SMNVEV (reference sequence). This CDR3 comprises 17 residues. CDR3 in amino acids: CASRKAGIDPGANVLTF. For the CDR3, the DNA is TGTGCCAGCCGGAAGGCAGGTATTGATCCTGGGGCCAACGTCCTGACTTTC.

This clone was observed once. The CDR3 DNA is TGTGCTAGTGCCCCCGCTAGCGGTGGTACCTACGAGCAGTACTTC. This codes for CASAPASGGTYEQYF. The chain joins TRBV12-5 to TRBJ2-7; TRBD2 matches at 7 bases. The CDR3 is 15 amino acids. J was trimmed by 2 bases and V by 7 bases; bases with no gene match: 11. Germline lookup yields CDR1 LGHNT and CDR2 FRNRAP.

The V call is TRBV19, the J call TRBJ1-5, with no clear D. The CDR3 length is 14 residues. Trimming left V 0 bases short and J 1 base short, with 4 bases between. From germline, CDR1 is LNHDA and CDR2 SQIVND (reference sequence). CDR3 sequence (DNA): TGTGCCAGTAGTATAGAGGGCAGCAATCAGCCCCAGCATTTT. Its protein is CASSIEGSNQPQHF.

The chain recombines TRBV5-1 with TRBJ2-1; 8 positions match TRBD2. V was clipped by 4 bases and J by 8 bases; unmatched bases: 5. The CDR3 has 13 amino acids. CDR1 is SGHRS, CDR2 YFSETQ, per germline. The CDR3 reads CASSPGGRDEQFF. The CDR3 DNA reads TGCGCCAGCAGCCCGGGGGGGCGGGATGAGCAGTTCTTC.

As regards this clone: This likely traces to a read error, being one base from a far larger clone. The V call is TRBV29-1, the J call TRBJ2-3, with 9 bases aligning to TRBD2. This CDR3 is built from 15 residues. J was trimmed by 4 bases and V by 8 bases; bases with no gene match: 13. Germline assignment: CDR1 SQVTM and CDR2 ANQGSEA. In DNA form, the CDR3 reads TGCAGCCTTCTTGGTCTAGCGGGATATTCAGATACGCAGTATTTT. Translation gives CSLLGLAGYSDTQYF.

This clone has only a few counts. The chain uses TRBV5-1 and TRBJ2-7, with 8 nucleotides matching TRBD1. Germline V gene sequence: CDR1 SGHRS, CDR2 YFSETQ. This CDR3 is built from 16 residues. Trimming cost V 4 bases and J 3 bases; bases outside gene matches: 12. The chain's CDR3 is CASSNLDRALSYEQYF. CDR3 bases: TGCGCCAGCAGCAATCTGGACAGGGCCCTAAGCTACGAGCAGTACTTC.

The genes are TRBV5-1 and TRBJ1-1; 8 positions match TRBD1. Germline V gives CDR1 SGHRS, CDR2 YFSETQ. Trimming took 0 bases from V and 6 from J; bases not matched to a gene: 13. The CDR3 is 17 amino acids. The CDR3 is CASSLGTGGPRGAEAFF. For the CDR3, the DNA is TGCGCCAGCAGCTTGGGAACAGGGGGACCCCGGGGGGCTGAAGCTTTCTTT.

The gene calls are TRBV18 and TRBJ2-7, with D possibly being TRBD2 (5 bases). The CDR3 is 15 residues long. V was clipped by 0 bases and J by 2 bases, with 11 bases between them. The germline V gene encodes CDR1 KGHSH and CDR2 LQKENI. This CDR3 reads CASSPPGRETYEQYF. CDR3 coding DNA: TGTGCCAGCTCACCACCTGGACGGGAAACCTACGAGCAGTACTTC.

A single count supports this clone. CDR3 loop: CASSFIGPSGEVAYEQYF. The CDR3, as DNA: TGTGCCAGCAGTTTTATCGGGCCTAGCGGGGAGGTGGCCTACGAGCAGTACTTC. The J gene is TRBJ2-7, the V gene TRBV27; 9 nucleotides agree with TRBD2. J lost 2 bases, V lost 3 bases, and 14 bases had no gene match. The CDR3 is 18 amino acids. The germline gives CDR1 MNHEY, CDR2 SMNVEV (reference sequence).

The chain joins TRBV23-1 to TRBJ1-1, with 7 bases fitting TRBD1. TRBV23-1 is placed among ORFs of uncertain function. With V trimmed by 4 bases and J by 3 bases, 5 bases remained unmatched. The CDR3 has 14 residues. The CDR3 nucleotides are TGCGCCAGCAGTCGCACCGGGACAGACACTGAAGCTTTCTTT. The encoded protein is CASSRTGTDTEAFF.

This clone has ten or more counts. The chain links TRBV10-3 to TRBJ1-1, with 10 bases lining up with TRBD1. J was trimmed by 0 bases and V by 11 bases; bases with no gene match: 6. The germline V gene encodes CDR1 ENHRY and CDR2 SYGVKD. The CDR3 contains 14 residues. The CDR3 region is CAVRDRGLNTEAFF. The CDR3 region has the DNA TGTGCCGTCCGGGACAGGGGACTGAACACTGAAGCTTTCTTT.

The rearrangement links TRBV7-2 to TRBJ2-1, with D possibly being TRBD2 (6 bases). The CDR3 covers 15 residues. Trimming pared 1 base from V and 4 bases from J, leaving 11 bases between. CDR1 SGHTA and CDR2 FQGNSA come from the germline V gene. The CDR3 coding sequence is TGTGCCAGCAGCTTAGGGCAGGGAGGTTACAATGAGCAGTTCTTC. This encodes CASSLGQGGYNEQFF.

This chain links TRBV6-5 with TRBJ2-5; a weak D match, TRBD2 (5 bases). The CDR3 is 12 amino acids. Germline values: CDR1 MNHEY, CDR2 SVGAGI. The germline V and J ends were trimmed by 7 bases and 7 bases, with 13 bases remaining between them. For the CDR3, the DNA is TGTGCCAGCACGGGGAGCGGAGGGACCCAGTACTTC. This encodes CASTGSGGTQYF.

V usage is TRBV5-6 and J usage is TRBJ2-7, with TRBD2 identical over 10 bases. CDR1 SGHDT and CDR2 YYEEEE come from the germline V gene. V gave up 2 bases and J gave up 5 bases; unmatched junction bases: 4. This CDR3 contains 14 residues. The CDR3 spells CASSLLAGLNEQYF. The DNA for the CDR3 is TGTGCCAGCAGCTTACTAGCGGGACTGAACGAGCAGTACTTC. Full variable domain (outside the CDR3, taken from reference TRBV5-6 and TRBJ2-7): DAGVTQSPTHLIKTRGQQVTLRCSPKSGHDTVSWYQQALGQGPQFIFQYYEEEERQRGNFPDRFSGHQFPNYSSELNVNALLLGDSALYLCASSLLAGLNEQYFGPGTRLTVT.

The chain uses TRBV6-6 and TRBJ1-2; no definite D call. V was cut by 7 bases and J by 3 bases, with 12 bases left in between. This CDR3 has 13 residues. CDR1 MNHNY and CDR2 SVGAGI come from the germline V gene (reference sequence). CDR3 amino acids: CASTLEVDYGYTF. In nucleotides, the CDR3 is TGTGCCAGCACCCTGGAGGTAGACTATGGCTACACCTTC.

J is TRBJ2-7 and V is TRBV6-5; D perhaps matches TRBD1 (6 bases). The CDR3 has 14 residues. Trimming cost V 3 bases and J 2 bases, with 11 bases left between them. Germline CDR1 reads MNHEY; CDR2 reads SVGAGI. CDR3 nucleotides: TGTGCCAGCAGTTATAACAGGGCGGCCTACGAGCAGTACTTC. This encodes CASSYNRAAYEQYF.

V gene TRBV7-3 combines with J gene TRBJ2-5, with a possible D match to TRBD1 (6 bases). The CDR3 sequence is 15 residues long. Germline V lookup: CDR1 SGHTA, CDR2 FQGTGA. V dropped 0 bases and J dropped 4 bases, with 12 bases sitting between them. CDR3 in DNA: TGTGCCAGCAGCTTAACGCAGGGGATTGGAGAGACCCAGTACTTC. Translating it yields CASSLTQGIGETQYF.

The gene calls are TRBV4-3 and TRBJ2-6; 11 bases map to TRBD2. Germline CDR1 reads LGHNA; CDR2 reads YSLEER. The CDR3 is 19 residues long. V gave up 0 bases and J gave up 1 base; unmatched junction bases: 5. The CDR3 region is CASSQEVVAGGSGANVLTF. For the CDR3, the DNA is TGCGCCAGCAGCCAAGAAGTAGTAGCGGGGGGGTCTGGGGCCAACGTCCTGACTTTC.

The gene calls are TRBV2 and TRBJ2-5, with 7 positions matching TRBD1. CDR3 length: 14 residues. The V gene end was trimmed by 4 bases and the J gene end by 5 bases; junction bases not matched to a gene: 7. Germline lookup yields CDR1 SNHLY and CDR2 FYNNEI. In nucleotides, the CDR3 is TGTGCCAGCAGTGCAAACCGGGACAGCGAGACCCAGTACTTC. It codes for CASSANRDSETQYF.

The sample holds a few counts of this clone. J is TRBJ1-1 and V is TRBV7-7, with 10 bases identical to TRBD1. The CDR3 is made up of 14 amino acids. Germline assignment: CDR1 SSHAT and CDR2 FNYEAQ (reference sequence). The ends lost 5 bases at V and 6 bases at J; junction bases unmatched: 6. CDR3 nucleotides: TGTGCCAGCAGCCCTGGACAGGGGGTATCTGAAGCTTTCTTT. Protein sequence: CASSPGQGVSEAFF.

Here the CDR3 DNA reads TGTGCCAGGGAACCGGGACAGGGGCGCTCAGGAAGCAATCAGCCCCAGCATTTT. It encodes CAREPGQGRSGSNQPQHF. The chain joins TRBV5-4 to TRBJ1-5, with 10 bases fitting TRBD1. This CDR3 has 18 residues. V lost 8 bases and J lost 1; bases outside the gene matches: 15. CDR1 is SGHNT, CDR2 YYREEE, per germline (reference sequence).

The chain is built from TRBV13 and TRBJ2-7; 8 positions agree with TRBD2. Germline values: CDR1 PRHDT, CDR2 FYEKMQ (reference sequence). The trim removed 5 bases at V and 0 bases at J, leaving 9 bases unmatched. The CDR3 sequence is 16 residues long. The CDR3 DNA is TGTGCCAGCAGCCCCATCGGGGGGGGCCACTCCTACGAGCAGTACTTC. Translation: CASSPIGGGHSYEQYF. The variable domain in full, completed from reference TRBV13 and TRBJ2-7, reads AAGVIQSPRHLIKEKRETATLKCYPIPRHDTVYWYQQGPGQDPQFLISFYEKMQSDKGSIPDRFSAQQFSDYHSELNMSSLELGDSALYFCASSPIGGGHSYEQYFGPGTRLTVT.